This TCR beta chain stems from a study of T cell changes during pregnancy in multiple sclerosis. The V and J ends lost 1 base and 5 bases, in that order; junction bases with no gene match: 8. Germline CDR1 is SGHVS and CDR2 is FNYEAQ. The CDR3 sequence is 16 residues long. Profiling relied on immunoSEQ multiplex PCR, and the TCRdb table lists in-frame clones only, not all of them. The sample holds about 41,000 clones, roughly 87% seen once. The origin of this receptor is a female donor with multiple sclerosis, enrolled in a pregnancy study. Sequencing was performed on CD4+ T cells from peripheral blood mononuclear cells, taken in the first trimester of pregnancy. The V call is TRBV7-6, the J call TRBJ2-5, with 9 bases identical to TRBD2. CDR3 in DNA: TGTGCCAGCAGCTTAGGCGGGAGGGGTCGGTGGGAGACCCAGTACTTC. Its translation is CASSLGGRGRWETQYF. The full variable domain, completed using reference TRBV7-6 and TRBJ2-5, is GAGVSQSPRYKVTKRGQDVALRCDPISGHVSLYWYRQALGQGPEFLTYFNYEAQQDKSGLPNDRFSAERPEGSISTLTIQRTEQRDSAMYRCASSLGGRGRWETQYFGPGTRLLVL.